This TCR beta chain is drawn from a study of shared T cell receptors in the human thymus (dated by TCRdb to the early 2020s). For context, the study as a whole: The study examined how self-reactive, shared T-cell receptor alpha chains are generated in the human thymus.

The germline ends are 3 bases apart after V is trimmed by 5 bases and J by 2 bases. The CDR3 numbers 11 amino acids, ends counted. This entry keeps only the CDR3 DNA: 33 bases, framed from base 1. CDR1 and CDR2 are read off the germline V gene as MDHEN and SYDVKM. Preparation of the library involved the immunoSEQ multiplex PCR assay. The source is immuneACCESS, and TCRdb retained only in-frame sequences with V and J called. Part of the clones is not carried over; for the studies checked, unresolved V genes explain less than half of this, and the remainder is unexplained. This sample gives about 610,000 clones in total; over 75% of them show up just once. The top ten clones comprise 0.0095% to 0.011% of the sample. A remark on this clone: Its cognate antigen has yet to be identified. Without the conserved terminal phenylalanine or tryptophan, this CDR3 likely stems from a read error.

Another study also made use of these data, one on human thymus T cells. Per that second paper: The donors were immunologically healthy infants in Finland who had open corrective cardiac surgery for congenital heart defects. Thymus tissue was obtained as surgical resects removed during corrective cardiac surgery. Usage of V and J gene segments appeared to be biased in both the thymic and the peripheral blood repertoires. Highly overlapping thymic TCR repertoires among unrelated individuals were reported in the related research. The study described the TCR alpha and beta repertoires in about eight infant thymus samples and a handful of matching peripheral blood samples. The infant donors were about 6 to 250 days old, and the cohort included about 6 males and a couple of females. Thymocytes were freed from the tissue by mechanical means and kept at -70 degrees C as pellets of roughly 9-30 million cells. Genomic DNA was extracted from frozen cell pellets with a QIAsymphony instrument. Using the immunoSEQ multiplex PCR assay, the TCRB and TCRAD loci were amplified from a standardized quantity of quality-controlled genomic DNA. The V(D)J region was spanned by amplicons of a length sufficient to cover the CDR3 and to identify V and J genes. Amplicon sequencing was performed on an Illumina platform through the commercial immunoSEQ service. Primer bias and sequencing errors were corrected as previously described, and TCRAD and TCRB were defined on the basis of the IMGT database. Repertoires were analysed with immunoSEQ Analyzer 3.0 and VDJTools, covering basic statistics, V/J segment usage, diversity estimates, rarefaction and pairwise overlap. Diversity was estimated with Chao1, ChaoE, Efron-Thisted, Shannon and inverse Simpson indices, and also on datasets down-sampled to the smallest sample. Repertoire overlap was determined by strict matching of CDR3 nucleotide sequence, V gene and J gene, and Jaccard-based multidimensional scaling clustering was applied. On average, thymus samples gave 650,000 to 850,000 unique TCRB clonotypes, whereas blood samples gave about 84,000.

The receptor comes from a boy in the first two years of life with a congenital heart defect. Donor details come from another sample of the same person, matched by shared clones. Sequenced material: thymocytes. The V and J segments used are TRBV28 and TRBJ1-2; confidence is insufficient to name the D gene. The CDR3 corresponds to CASSLNYGYTL. Here is the DNA: TGTGCCAGCAGTCTAAACTATGGCTACACCCTC.